This TCR beta chain was identified in a study of T cells in severe cutaneous drug reactions. In the study overall: Naranjo and ALDEN algorithms identified the culprit drug.

Libraries were made by iRepertoire multiplex PCR with TCR subtype-specific primers for bulk and single-cell sequencing. Primers for V, D and J regions amplified bulk TCR beta libraries. TCRdb re-called the multiplex PCR reads, yielding one record per CDR3 amino acid sequence without DNA. This sample's clone table lists approximately 1,200 distinct CDR3 sequences. Broader study findings: Blister cells averaged approximately 33% and PBMC roughly 5% TRBV12-4 in carbamazepine-induced Stevens-Johnson syndrome or toxic epidermal necrolysis patients.

Remarks on this clonotype: The antigen is not known.

CDR1 SQVTM and CDR2 ANQGSEA come from the germline V gene. The CDR3 has 13 amino acids. The patients sequenced had a carbamazepine-induced Stevens-Johnson syndrome or toxic epidermal necrolysis reaction. Blood repertoires came from 4 or 5 Han Chinese and roughly six European CBZ-SJS/TEN patients. The chain recombines TRBV29-1 with TRBJ2-3. The sequencing sample was made of PBMCs. The sequence was collected from a human donor with a severe cutaneous adverse drug reaction. CDR3 sequence: CSVGPSALDTQYF.